This TCR beta chain was sequenced for a study of CXCR3-negative and CXCR3-positive naive CD8 T cells. Whole-study findings and limits: Surface CD5 was comparable between naive subsets; TCR strength was inferred from TRB CDR3 properties. Against CXCR3-negative naive cells, CXCR3-positive naive cells showed more hydrophobic TRB CDR3s.

TRB cDNA libraries were made by UMI-labeled 5' RACE. With the 5' RACE reads reprocessed, TCRdb shows one record per CDR3 protein and no DNA. Its table records roughly 63,000 distinct CDR3 sequences. Worth noting for this clonotype: The antigen is not known.

Naivety in CD8+ T cells corresponded to a CD45RO-CCR7+CD27+CD95- phenotype. The source is a human donor in good health. Some clones in this sample may be carry-over from other donors' samples. What was sequenced was naive CXCR3+ CD8+ T cells from blood. Subset of the sample: CD45RO-CCR7+CD27+CD95- naive CD8+ T cells expressing CXCR3 (TNR3+).

The CDR3 sequence: CASSWHRDDYEQYF. V and J are TRBV7-9 and TRBJ2-7; the TCRdb D gene call, TRBD1, has no DNA to confirm it. The CDR3 is 14 amino acids. Germline V gives CDR1 SEHNR, CDR2 FQNEAQ (reference sequence).